Presented here are 8 T cell receptor beta chains from one specimen sequenced in a study of blood T cells in healthy people across ages. PCR was performed a second time for roughly 6 to 12 cycles using a sample-barcoded 5' primer and a J-beta primer mix. From the 5' RACE reads, TCRdb called clonotypes with MiXCR, one entry per CDR3 protein. The sample consists of about a million distinct CDR3 sequences, roughly 51% of them appearing once. The sequenced material came from blood. These receptors were obtained from a woman aged 60-75 years in good health.

This clonotype was observed a handful of times. The rearrangement links TRBV2 to TRBJ2-7; TRBD2 matches at 12 bases. Per the germline V gene, CDR1 is SNHLY and CDR2 is FYNNEI. The CDR3 is made up of 16 amino acids. Losses at the gene ends were 8 bases for V and 3 bases for J; bases not matched to a gene: 11. The CDR3 sequence: CASCRSGLAGHYEQYF. CDR3 in DNA: TGTGCCAGCTGTCGCAGTGGACTAGCGGGACACTACGAGCAGTACTTC. Variable domain in full (rest from reference TRBV2 and TRBJ2-7): EPEVTQTPSHQVTQMGQEVILRCVPISNHLYFYWYRQILGQKVEFLVSFYNNEISEKSEIFDDQFSVERPDGSNFTLKIRSTKLEDSAMYFCASCRSGLAGHYEQYFGPGTRLTVT.

The chain couples TRBV4-1 to TRBJ1-1; 9 positions agree with TRBD1. V gave up 3 bases and J gave up 4 bases; unmatched junction bases: 15. Germline V CDR1 and CDR2: MGHRA, YSYEKL. The CDR3 is 18 amino acids. The CDR3, as DNA: TGCGCCAGCAGCCACAACCGGGACAGGGCCTTCTCCAGCACTGAAGCTTTCTTT. This encodes CASSHNRDRAFSSTEAFF.

The table lists this clonotype with a few counts. V is TRBV10-3 and J is TRBJ2-5; D may be TRBD2 (5 bases). This CDR3 has 13 amino acids. The germline V gene encodes CDR1 ENHRY and CDR2 SYGVKD. V was clipped by 4 bases and J by 1 base, with 7 bases between them. CDR3 region: CAISARGQETQYF. The DNA for the CDR3 is TGTGCCATCAGTGCACGGGGCCAAGAGACCCAGTACTTC.

The V gene is TRBV6-2 or TRBV6-3, the J gene TRBJ2-1; 9 bases are a match to TRBD2. Germline CDR1 MNHEY, CDR2 SVGEGT. Trimming took 5 bases from V and 6 from J; bases not matched to a gene: 14. The CDR3 contains 17 residues. CDR3 region: CASSPGFLAGAVNEQFF. Here the CDR3 DNA reads TGTGCCAGCAGTCCTGGGTTTTTAGCGGGAGCGGTCAATGAGCAGTTCTTC.

The rearrangement joins TRBV12-3 or TRBV12-4 to TRBJ2-1; D unclear. V lost 6 bases to trimming and J lost 8 bases, with 14 bases between them. CDR3 length: 13 residues. The CDR3 here is CASSPPYSHEQFF. DNA for the CDR3: TGTGCCAGCAGCCCTCCTTATAGCCATGAGCAGTTCTTC.

The chain carries TRBV29-1 and TRBJ2-5; 9 bases align to TRBD1. Germline V CDR1 and CDR2: SQVTM, ANQGSEA. V lost 4 bases and J lost 11; bases outside the gene matches: 14. The CDR3 is 14 residues long. CDR3 residues: CSVVVGQGEFKQYF. CDR3 bases: TGCAGCGTTGTAGTGGGACAGGGAGAGTTCAAGCAGTACTTC.

The rearrangement links TRBV7-2 to TRBJ2-5, with D possibly TRBD2 on 5 matching bases. The J call may not be correct, given that the DNA end is closer to TRBJ2-7. Germline loops: CDR1 SGHTA, CDR2 FQGNSA. This CDR3 has 13 residues. CDR3 bases: TGTGCCAGCGACAACTCCGGACTCTACGAGCAGTACTTC. It encodes CASDNSGLYEQYF.

V usage is TRBV5-1 and J usage is TRBJ2-3; 16 nucleotides align to TRBD2. CDR3 size: 16 residues. Germline CDR1 is SGHRS and CDR2 is YFSETQ. Unmatched junction bases numbered 3, after V lost 3 bases and J lost 5 bases. The CDR3 DNA reads TGCGCCAGCAGCTCCGGGACTAGCGGGAGGGAAGATACGCAGTATTTT. As protein: CASSSGTSGREDTQYF.